A single sample is the source of the 12 T cell receptor beta chains below, sequenced in a study of control samples from healthy donors and cancer patients. The table came from immunoSEQ multiplex PCR; TCRdb's copy has only in-frame clones and leaves some out. This table has 190,000 or so clones, just under 95% appearing once. Sequences were obtained from blood. These receptors all stem from a man between 18 and 29 years old in good health.

The rearrangement uses TRBV18 and TRBJ2-7, with TRBD1 identical over 7 bases. Germline CDR1 KGHSH, CDR2 LQKENI. This CDR3 has 14 amino acids. V trimming: 1 base; J trimming: 1 base; junction bases outside the gene matches: 1. CDR3 coding DNA: TGTGCCAGCTCACCACAGGGGGCTTCCTACGAGCAGTACTTC. Translated, it gives CASSPQGASYEQYF.

V gene TRBV6-2 or TRBV6-3 combines with J gene TRBJ2-1, with TRBD1 matching 9 bases. The V and J ends lost 5 bases and 8 bases, in that order; junction bases with no gene match: 7. This CDR3 has 14 amino acids. Germline-derived CDR1 and CDR2 are MNHEY and SVGEGT. CDR3 in DNA: TGTGCCAGCAGTGGGGGTGGGACAGGGTATGAGCAGTTCTTC. This translates into CASSGGGTGYEQFF.

The chain has TRBV6-1 and TRBJ1-2; D uncertain. V lost 0 bases and J lost 8, with 10 bases in between. Germline V gene lookup returns CDR1 MNHNS and CDR2 SASEGT. This CDR3 spans 13 amino acids. The chain's CDR3 is CASSEAQKRGYTF. CDR3 nucleotide sequence: TGTGCCAGCAGTGAAGCGCAAAAGAGGGGCTACACCTTC.

The gene calls are TRBV9 and TRBJ1-1; no definite D call. This CDR3 spans 13 amino acids. The V end was cut by 1 base, the J end by 7 bases, with 11 bases between. The germline V gene has CDR1 SGDLS and CDR2 YYNGEE. This CDR3 reads CASSVLNGGEAFF. The CDR3 DNA follows: TGTGCCAGCAGCGTATTGAATGGTGGTGAAGCTTTCTTT.

This sequence joins TRBV5-1 and TRBJ2-7; TRBD1 aligns across 9 bases. The CDR3 runs to 15 residues. The germline V gene has CDR1 SGHRS and CDR2 YFSETQ. V dropped 4 bases and J dropped 5; count of bases not matched to a gene: 10. Here the CDR3 reads CASSASQGAPNEQYF. The CDR3 DNA sequence: TGCGCCAGCAGCGCGTCACAGGGGGCGCCGAACGAGCAGTACTTC.

A single count supports this clone. V usage is TRBV6-5 and J usage is TRBJ1-5; TRBD1 is a possible D gene (6 bases). V lost 6 bases and J 4 bases, leaving 10 bases between the germline ends. The V gene's germline CDR1 is MNHEY and CDR2 SVGAGI. CDR3 size: 13 residues. CDR3 amino acids: CASRLDRNQPQHF. The CDR3 region has the DNA TGTGCCAGCAGACTCGACAGGAATCAGCCCCAGCATTTT.

The chain joins TRBV4-1 to TRBJ2-1; D is undetermined. Germline lookup yields CDR1 MGHRA and CDR2 YSYEKL. With 0 bases removed from V and 0 bases from J, the gap between germline ends came to 6 bases. The CDR3 runs to 15 residues. Here the CDR3 reads CASSQDTRSYNEQFF. CDR3 nucleotides: TGCGCCAGCAGCCAAGATACACGCTCCTACAATGAGCAGTTCTTC.

The chain links TRBV3-1 (or the pseudogene TRBV3-2) to TRBJ1-6; D is unclear. Germline V lookup: CDR1 LGHDT, CDR2 YNNKEL (reference sequence). The CDR3 is 15 amino acids. Deletions cut 1 base from V and 5 bases from J, with 9 bases between. DNA for the CDR3: TGTGCCAGCAGCCAAGTGCTTGGGAATAATTCACCCCTCCACTTT. Its protein is CASSQVLGNNSPLHF.

This clone was counted between two and nine times. The V call is TRBV6-6, the J call TRBJ1-5; a weak D match, TRBD1 (6 bases). With 6 bases removed from V and 3 bases from J, the gap between germline ends came to 12 bases. This CDR3 has 14 amino acids. Germline values: CDR1 MNHNY, CDR2 SVGAGI (reference sequence). The CDR3 reads CASREQGLNQPQHF. The CDR3 DNA reads TGTGCCAGCAGAGAACAGGGTCTCAATCAGCCCCAGCATTTT.

The chain joins TRBV4-1 to TRBJ2-3, with 13 bases matching TRBD2. CDR1 is MGHRA, CDR2 YSYEKL, per germline. This CDR3 is built from 16 residues. V gave up 2 bases and J gave up 5 bases; unmatched junction bases: 4. CDR3 DNA sequence: TGCGCCAGCAGCCAACCCAGGACTAGCGGGGGAGATACGCAGTATTTT. Translating it yields CASSQPRTSGGDTQYF.

The CDR3 protein is CAGRAGGKDTQYF. The CDR3 DNA is TGTGCCGGTCGAGCGGGGGGGAAGGATACGCAGTATTTT. V and J are TRBV12-3 or TRBV12-4 and TRBJ2-3; TRBD2 agrees at 10 bases. V was clipped by 11 bases and J by 6 bases; unmatched bases: 8. The CDR3 covers 13 residues.

This chain's CDR3 is CASSQGTNYGYTF. The DNA of the CDR3 is TGTGCCAGTTCGCAGGGGACTAACTATGGCTACACCTTC. J is TRBJ1-2 and V is TRBV2; D is possibly TRBD1 (6 bases). Between the trimmed V and J ends, which lost 9 bases and 0 bases, there was a span of 11 bases. The CDR3 totals 13 residues. The germline gives CDR1 SNHLY, CDR2 FYNNEI.